The 4 T cell receptor beta chains presented below share a single source sample, sequenced in a study of patients and donors after allogeneic stem cell transplantation. TCRdb processed the RT-PCR reads anew with MiXCR; each CDR3 protein has one entry. The sample consists of about a million distinct CDR3 sequences, roughly 18% of them appearing once. The sample consisted of blood, either unsorted or a sorted T cell fraction (not recorded which). Every receptor here comes from a human donor who was either an allogeneic HSCT recipient or a stem cell or donor lymphocyte infusion donor (not recorded which). It is not recorded whose cells these are; they may come from a transplant donor.

The J gene is TRBJ2-3, the V gene TRBV5-1; the D gene is possibly TRBD1 (6 bases). V gave up 2 bases and J gave up 6 bases, with 13 bases separating them. Looked up from germline, CDR1 is SGHRS and CDR2 is YFSETQ. This CDR3 is built from 14 residues. CDR3 in amino acids: CASSLIGGSDTQYF. The DNA for the CDR3 is TGCGCCAGCAGCTTAATAGGGGGATCTGATACGCAGTATTTT.

V gene TRBV18 combines with J gene TRBJ2-3, with D tentatively TRBD1 (6 bases). Trimming left V 1 base short and J 6 bases short, with 8 bases between. CDR1 is KGHSH and CDR2 is LQKENI in the germline V gene. The CDR3 is 13 residues long. Written as DNA, the CDR3 is TGTGCCAGCTCACCACGACAGGAGGATACGCAGTATTTT. Its translation: CASSPRQEDTQYF.

Ten or more counts support this clonotype. The chain is built from TRBV10-3 and TRBJ1-1; TRBD1 is a possible D gene (5 bases). In germline, CDR1 is ENHRY, CDR2 SYGVKD. The CDR3 extends over 15 amino acids. Trimming removed 4 bases at V and 3 bases at J, with 15 bases between. CDR3 bases: TGTGCCATCAGTGGAGGGAGGGGAACGGACACTGAAGCTTTCTTT. Residues: CAISGGRGTDTEAFF.

This chain joins TRBV5-6 and TRBJ2-1; 10 nucleotides line up with TRBD1. The junction had 6 bases not matched to a gene; V was cut back by 0 bases and J by 3 bases. CDR1 and CDR2 from the germline V gene are SGHDT and YYEEEE. The length of the CDR3 is 17 residues. The CDR3 protein is CASSLEVGTGVYNEQFF. The CDR3 region has the DNA TGTGCCAGCAGCTTGGAGGTCGGGACAGGGGTCTACAATGAGCAGTTCTTC.